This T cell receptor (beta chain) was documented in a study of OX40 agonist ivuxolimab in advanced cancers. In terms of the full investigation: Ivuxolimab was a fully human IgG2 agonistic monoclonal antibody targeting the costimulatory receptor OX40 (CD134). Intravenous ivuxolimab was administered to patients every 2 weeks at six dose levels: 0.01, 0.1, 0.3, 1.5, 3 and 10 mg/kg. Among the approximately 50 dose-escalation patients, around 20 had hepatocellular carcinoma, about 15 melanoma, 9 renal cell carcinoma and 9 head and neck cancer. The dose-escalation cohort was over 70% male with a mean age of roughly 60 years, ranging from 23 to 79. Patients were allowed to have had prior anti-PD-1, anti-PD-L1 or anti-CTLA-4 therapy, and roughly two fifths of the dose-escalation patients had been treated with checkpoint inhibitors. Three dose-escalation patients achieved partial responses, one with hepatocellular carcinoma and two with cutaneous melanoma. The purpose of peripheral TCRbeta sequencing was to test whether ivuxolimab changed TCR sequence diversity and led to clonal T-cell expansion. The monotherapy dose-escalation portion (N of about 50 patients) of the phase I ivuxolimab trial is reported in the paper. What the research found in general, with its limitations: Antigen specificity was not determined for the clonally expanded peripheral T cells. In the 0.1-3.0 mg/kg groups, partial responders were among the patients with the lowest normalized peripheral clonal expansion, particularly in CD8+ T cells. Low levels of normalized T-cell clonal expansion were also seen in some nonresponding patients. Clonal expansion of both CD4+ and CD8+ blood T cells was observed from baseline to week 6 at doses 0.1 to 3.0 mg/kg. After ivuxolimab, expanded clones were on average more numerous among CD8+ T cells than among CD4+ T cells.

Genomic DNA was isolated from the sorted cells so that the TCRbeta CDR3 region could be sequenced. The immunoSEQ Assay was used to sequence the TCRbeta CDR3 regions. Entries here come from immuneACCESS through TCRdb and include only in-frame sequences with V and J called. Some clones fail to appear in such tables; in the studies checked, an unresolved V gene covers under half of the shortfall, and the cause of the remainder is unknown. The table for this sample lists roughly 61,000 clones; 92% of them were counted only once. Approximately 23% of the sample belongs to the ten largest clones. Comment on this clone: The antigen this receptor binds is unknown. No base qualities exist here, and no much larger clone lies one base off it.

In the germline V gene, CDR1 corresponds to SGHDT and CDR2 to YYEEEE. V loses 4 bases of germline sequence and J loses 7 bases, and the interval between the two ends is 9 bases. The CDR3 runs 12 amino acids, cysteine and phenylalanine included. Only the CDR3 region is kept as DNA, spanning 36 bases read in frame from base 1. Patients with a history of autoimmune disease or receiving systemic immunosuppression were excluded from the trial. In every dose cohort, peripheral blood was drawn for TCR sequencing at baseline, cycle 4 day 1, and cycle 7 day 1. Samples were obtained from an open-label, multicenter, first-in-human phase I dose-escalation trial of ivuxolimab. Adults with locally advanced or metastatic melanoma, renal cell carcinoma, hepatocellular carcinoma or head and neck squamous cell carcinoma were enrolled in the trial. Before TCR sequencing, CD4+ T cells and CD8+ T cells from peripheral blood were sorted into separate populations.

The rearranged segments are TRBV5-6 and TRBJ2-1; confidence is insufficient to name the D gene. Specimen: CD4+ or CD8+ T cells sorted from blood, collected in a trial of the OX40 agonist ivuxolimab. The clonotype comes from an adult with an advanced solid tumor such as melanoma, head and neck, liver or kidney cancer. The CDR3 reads CASSPLPNEQFF. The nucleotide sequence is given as TGTGCCAGCAGCCCCCTTCCTAATGAGCAGTTCTTC.